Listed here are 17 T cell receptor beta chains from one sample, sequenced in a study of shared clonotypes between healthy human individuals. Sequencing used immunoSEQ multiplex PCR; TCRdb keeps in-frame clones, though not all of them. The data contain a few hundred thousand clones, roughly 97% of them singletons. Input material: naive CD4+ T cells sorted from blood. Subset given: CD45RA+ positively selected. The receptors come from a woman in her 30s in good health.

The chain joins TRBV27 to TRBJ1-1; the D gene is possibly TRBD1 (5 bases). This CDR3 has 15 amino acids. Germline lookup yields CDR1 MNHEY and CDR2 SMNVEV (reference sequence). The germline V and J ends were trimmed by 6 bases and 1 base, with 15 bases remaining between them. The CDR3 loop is CASSPRGKGNTEAFF. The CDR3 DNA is TGTGCCAGCAGCCCTAGGGGAAAAGGGAACACTGAAGCTTTCTTT.

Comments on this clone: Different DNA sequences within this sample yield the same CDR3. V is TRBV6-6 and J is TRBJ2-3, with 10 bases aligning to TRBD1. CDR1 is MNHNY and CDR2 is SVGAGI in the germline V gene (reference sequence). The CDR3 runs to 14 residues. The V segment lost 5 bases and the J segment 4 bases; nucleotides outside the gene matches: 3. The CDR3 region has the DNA TGTGCCAGCAGTACCGGGACAGGGGCAGATACGCAGTATTTT. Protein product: CASSTGTGADTQYF.

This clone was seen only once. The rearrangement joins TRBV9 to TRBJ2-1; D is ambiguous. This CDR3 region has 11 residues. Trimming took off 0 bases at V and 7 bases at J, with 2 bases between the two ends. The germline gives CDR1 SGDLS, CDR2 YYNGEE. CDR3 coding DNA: TGTGCCAGCAGCGTAGAGAATGAGCAGTTCTTC. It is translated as CASSVENEQFF.

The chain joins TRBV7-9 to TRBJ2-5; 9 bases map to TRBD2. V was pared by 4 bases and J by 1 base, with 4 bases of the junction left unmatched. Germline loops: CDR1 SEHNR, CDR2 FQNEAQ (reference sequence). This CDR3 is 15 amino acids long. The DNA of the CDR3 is TGTGCCAGCAGCTCTCTAGCGGGAACCCAAGAGACCCAGTACTTC. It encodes CASSSLAGTQETQYF.

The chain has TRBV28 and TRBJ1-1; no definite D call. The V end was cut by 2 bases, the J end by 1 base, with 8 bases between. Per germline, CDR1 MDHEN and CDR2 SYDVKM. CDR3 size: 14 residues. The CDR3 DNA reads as TGTGCCAGCAGTTTAGATCTGGGGAACACTGAAGCTTTCTTT. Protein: CASSLDLGNTEAFF.

The CDR3 DNA sequence: TGTGCCAGCAGACGACAGGCGAGCACAGATACGCAGTATTTT. The encoded protein is CASRRQASTDTQYF. The rearrangement uses TRBV6-6 and TRBJ2-3; possible D gene TRBD1, 6 bases. This CDR3 is 14 amino acids long. V lost 6 bases and J lost 0, with 10 bases in between. Germline values: CDR1 MNHNY, CDR2 SVGAGI (reference sequence).

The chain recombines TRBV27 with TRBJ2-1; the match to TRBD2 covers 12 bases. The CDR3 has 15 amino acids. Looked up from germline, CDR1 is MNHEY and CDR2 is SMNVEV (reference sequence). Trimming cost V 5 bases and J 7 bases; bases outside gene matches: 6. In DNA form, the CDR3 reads TGTGCCAGCAGTCCCGGACTAGCGGGAAAGAATGAGCAGTTCTTC. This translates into CASSPGLAGKNEQFF.

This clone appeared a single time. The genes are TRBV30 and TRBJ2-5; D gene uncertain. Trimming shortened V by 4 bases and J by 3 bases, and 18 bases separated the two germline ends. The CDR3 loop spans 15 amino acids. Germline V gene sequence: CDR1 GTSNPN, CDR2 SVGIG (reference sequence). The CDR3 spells CAWTLGRLLKETQYF. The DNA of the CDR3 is TGTGCCTGGACCCTGGGAAGGTTACTAAAAGAGACCCAGTACTTC.

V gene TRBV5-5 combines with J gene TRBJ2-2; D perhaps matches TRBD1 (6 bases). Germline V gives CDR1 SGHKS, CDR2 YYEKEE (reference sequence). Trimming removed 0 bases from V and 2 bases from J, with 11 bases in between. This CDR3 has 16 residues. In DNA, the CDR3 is TGTGCCAGCAGCTTGGGACAGGCAGCCAACACCGGGGAGCTGTTTTTT. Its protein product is CASSLGQAANTGELFF.

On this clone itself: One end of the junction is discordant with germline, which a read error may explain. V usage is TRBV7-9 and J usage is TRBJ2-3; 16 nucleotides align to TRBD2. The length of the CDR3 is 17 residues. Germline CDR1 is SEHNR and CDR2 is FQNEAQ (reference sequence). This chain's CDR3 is CASSLAGTSGRADTQYF. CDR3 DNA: TGTGCCAGCAGCCTAGCCGGGACTAGCGGGAGGGCAGATACGCAGTATTTT.

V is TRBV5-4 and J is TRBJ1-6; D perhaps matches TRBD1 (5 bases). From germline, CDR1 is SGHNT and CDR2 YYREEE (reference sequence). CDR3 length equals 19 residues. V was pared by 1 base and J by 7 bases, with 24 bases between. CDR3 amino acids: CASSLILGAPGLRNSPLHF. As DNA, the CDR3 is TGTGCCAGCAGCTTGATCTTAGGGGCACCGGGACTTCGGAATTCACCCCTCCACTTT. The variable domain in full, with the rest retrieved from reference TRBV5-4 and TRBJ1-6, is ETGVTQSPTHLIKTRGQQVTLRCSSQSGHNTVSWYQQALGQGPQFIFQYYREEENGRGNFPPRFSGLQFPNYSSELNVNALELDDSALYLCASSLILGAPGLRNSPLHFGNGTRLTVT.

Here the CDR3 reads CASLRGDRGYTF. CDR3 nucleotide sequence: TGTGCCAGCCTGAGGGGGGATCGGGGCTACACCTTC. The chain employs TRBV28 and TRBJ1-2; the D gene is possibly TRBD1 (6 bases). The germline V and J ends were trimmed by 8 bases and 8 bases, with 15 bases remaining between them. The CDR3 runs 12 residues. Germline V CDR1 and CDR2: MDHEN, SYDVKM.

This CDR3 is CASSMTGTISYEQYF. The CDR3 nucleotides are TGTGCCAGCAGTATGACAGGGACCATCTCCTACGAGCAGTACTTC. The chain carries TRBV28 and TRBJ2-5; 7 bases agree with TRBD1. Judging by the DNA end, TRBJ2-7 fits better; the J call may be wrong. This CDR3 is 15 amino acids long. Germline CDR1 is MDHEN and CDR2 is SYDVKM.

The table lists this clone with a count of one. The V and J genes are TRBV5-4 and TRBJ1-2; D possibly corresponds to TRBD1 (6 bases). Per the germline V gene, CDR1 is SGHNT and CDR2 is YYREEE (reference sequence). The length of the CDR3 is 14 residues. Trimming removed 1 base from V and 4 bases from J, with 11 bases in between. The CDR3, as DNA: TGTGCCAGCAGCTTGTATTCAGGGGCCTATGGCTACACCTTC. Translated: CASSLYSGAYGYTF.

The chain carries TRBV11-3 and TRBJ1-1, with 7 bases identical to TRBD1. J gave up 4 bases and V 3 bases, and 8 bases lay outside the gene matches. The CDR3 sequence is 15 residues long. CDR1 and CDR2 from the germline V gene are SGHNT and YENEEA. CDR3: CASSLDSNRGTEAFF. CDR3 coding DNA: TGTGCCAGCAGCTTGGATTCCAACAGGGGCACTGAAGCTTTCTTT.

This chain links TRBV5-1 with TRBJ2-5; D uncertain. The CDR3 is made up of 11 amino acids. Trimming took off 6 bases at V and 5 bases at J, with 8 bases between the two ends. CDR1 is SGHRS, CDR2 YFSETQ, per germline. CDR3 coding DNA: TGCGCCAGCAAGGTGAGGGAGACCCAGTACTTC. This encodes CASKVRETQYF.

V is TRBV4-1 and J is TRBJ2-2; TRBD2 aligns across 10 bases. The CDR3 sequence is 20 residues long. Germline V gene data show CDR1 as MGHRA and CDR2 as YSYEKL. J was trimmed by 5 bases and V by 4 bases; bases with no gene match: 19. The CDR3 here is CASSPQVALAGARGTGELFF. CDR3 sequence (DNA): TGCGCCAGCAGCCCCCAGGTGGCGCTAGCGGGAGCCAGGGGTACCGGGGAGCTGTTTTTT.